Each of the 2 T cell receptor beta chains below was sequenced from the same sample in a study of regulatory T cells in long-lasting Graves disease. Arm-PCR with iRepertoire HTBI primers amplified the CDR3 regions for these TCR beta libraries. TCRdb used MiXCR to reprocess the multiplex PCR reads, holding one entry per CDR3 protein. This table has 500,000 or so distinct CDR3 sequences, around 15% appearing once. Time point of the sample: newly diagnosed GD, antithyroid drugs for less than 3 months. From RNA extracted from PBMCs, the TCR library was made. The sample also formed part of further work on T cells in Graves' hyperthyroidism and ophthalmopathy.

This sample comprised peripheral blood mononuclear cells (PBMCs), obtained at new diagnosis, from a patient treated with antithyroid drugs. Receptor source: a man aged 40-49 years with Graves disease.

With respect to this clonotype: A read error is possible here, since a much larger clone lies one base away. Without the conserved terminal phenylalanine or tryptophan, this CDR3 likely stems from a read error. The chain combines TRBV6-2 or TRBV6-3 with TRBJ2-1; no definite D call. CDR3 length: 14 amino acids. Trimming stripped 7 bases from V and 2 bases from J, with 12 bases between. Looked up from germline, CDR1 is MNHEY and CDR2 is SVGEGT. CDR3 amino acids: CASIPSTAYNEQFY. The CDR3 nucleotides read TGTGCCAGCATCCCCTCTACTGCCTACAATGAGCAGTTCTAC.

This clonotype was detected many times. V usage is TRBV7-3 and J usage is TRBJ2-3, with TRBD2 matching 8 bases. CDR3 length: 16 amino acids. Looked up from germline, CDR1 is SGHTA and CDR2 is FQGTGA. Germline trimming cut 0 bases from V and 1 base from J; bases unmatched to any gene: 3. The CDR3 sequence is CASSLTSGTGTDTQYF. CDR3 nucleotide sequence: TGTGCCAGCAGCTTAACTAGCGGGACGGGCACAGATACGCAGTATTTT.